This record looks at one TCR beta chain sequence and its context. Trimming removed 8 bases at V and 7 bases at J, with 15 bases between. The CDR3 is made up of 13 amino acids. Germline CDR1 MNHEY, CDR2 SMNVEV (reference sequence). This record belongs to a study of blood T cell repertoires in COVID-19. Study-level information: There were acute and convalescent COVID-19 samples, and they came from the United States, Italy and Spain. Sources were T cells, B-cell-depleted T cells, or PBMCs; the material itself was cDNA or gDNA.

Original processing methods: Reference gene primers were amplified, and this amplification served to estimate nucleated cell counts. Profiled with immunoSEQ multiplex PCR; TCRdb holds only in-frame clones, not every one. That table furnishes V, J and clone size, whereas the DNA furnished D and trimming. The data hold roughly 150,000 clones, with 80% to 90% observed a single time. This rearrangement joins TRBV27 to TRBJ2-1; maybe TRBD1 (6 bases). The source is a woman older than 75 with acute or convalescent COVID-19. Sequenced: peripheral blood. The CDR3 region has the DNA TGTGCCAGCCGACAACAGGGCGTGAATGAGCAGTTCTTC. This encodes CASRQQGVNEQFF.